This TCR beta chain is drawn from a study of CD8+CD57+ T cells in acquired aplastic anemia. Sequenced patients had shown CD8+CD57+ cell expansion by flow cytometry. This clonotype showed up many times. The antigen is not known. General study findings and limits: Patients and controls shared around 30 CD8+ CDR3 sequences.

Genomic DNA acted as the template from which TCR beta VDJ combination and CDR3 sequence profiling were carried out. TCRdb redid the calling of the reads with MiXCR, one entry per CDR3 protein. The profile shows about 220,000 distinct CDR3 sequences, around half of them singletons. Specimen: sorted CD4+, CD8+, or CD8+CD57+ T cells (not recorded which) from PBMCs. This receptor was taken from a human donor with aplastic anemia.

The CDR3 nucleotides are TGTGCCAGCAGCTTAGCGGCGGGTGGGACTGAAGCTTTCTTT. It is translated as CASSLAAGGTEAFF. V is TRBV7-9 and J is TRBJ1-1, with D unclear. Germline CDR1 and CDR2: SEHNR and FQNEAQ (reference sequence). There are 14 residues in the CDR3. Deletions cut 0 bases from V and 5 bases from J, with 10 bases between.